One T cell receptor (beta chain) is described in this entry. The sample belongs to a study of T cells after yellow fever vaccination. V gave up 1 base and J gave up 4 bases, with 8 bases separating them. Germline values: CDR1 LGHNA, CDR2 YSLEER. The CDR3 extends over 13 amino acids. TCRdb re-called the 5' RACE reads with MiXCR, one entry per CDR3 protein. The table has approximately 250,000 distinct CDR3 sequences, 6.5% to 7.5% seen once. The clonotype originates from a man in his thirties or forties who received the YFV17D yellow fever vaccine. The rearrangement uses TRBV4-3 and TRBJ2-7; perhaps TRBD2 as D (6 bases). The material was CD4+ T cells sorted from PBMCs, obtained on the day of the yellow fever booster vaccination. CDR3 DNA sequence: TGCGCCAGCAGCCAAGCGACTAGTTACGAGCAGTACTTC. This translates into CASSQATSYEQYF.